This entry features one T cell receptor (beta chain) sequence. Unmatched junction bases numbered 2, after V lost 2 bases and J lost 8 bases. The CDR3 runs 12 residues. From germline, CDR1 is MDHEN and CDR2 SYDVKM. Individuals aged roughly 18 to 100 years were recruited from 24 US areas. Original methodology: From reference gene primer amplification, estimates of nucleated cell counts were derived. Here immunoSEQ multiplex PCR was the method, and the copy in TCRdb shows in-frame clones only, minus some. The V and J calls and clone size were taken over from that table, and D and trimming were inferred from the DNA. The sample consists of 130,000 to 150,000 clones, about four fifths of them appearing once. The data belong to a study of blood T cell repertoires in COVID-19. Study background: Donors in the United States, Italy and Spain gave samples during acute or convalescent COVID-19. Sources were T cells, B-cell-depleted T cells, or PBMCs; the material itself was cDNA or gDNA.

Sequenced sample: PBMCs or T cells enriched from blood (not recorded which). This sequence was found in a middle-aged man with acute COVID-19. The V and J genes are TRBV28 and TRBJ1-2, with 7 bases aligning to TRBD1. In DNA form, the CDR3 reads TGTGCCAGCAGTTTAACAGGGGTCGGCTACACCTTC. Protein sequence: CASSLTGVGYTF.